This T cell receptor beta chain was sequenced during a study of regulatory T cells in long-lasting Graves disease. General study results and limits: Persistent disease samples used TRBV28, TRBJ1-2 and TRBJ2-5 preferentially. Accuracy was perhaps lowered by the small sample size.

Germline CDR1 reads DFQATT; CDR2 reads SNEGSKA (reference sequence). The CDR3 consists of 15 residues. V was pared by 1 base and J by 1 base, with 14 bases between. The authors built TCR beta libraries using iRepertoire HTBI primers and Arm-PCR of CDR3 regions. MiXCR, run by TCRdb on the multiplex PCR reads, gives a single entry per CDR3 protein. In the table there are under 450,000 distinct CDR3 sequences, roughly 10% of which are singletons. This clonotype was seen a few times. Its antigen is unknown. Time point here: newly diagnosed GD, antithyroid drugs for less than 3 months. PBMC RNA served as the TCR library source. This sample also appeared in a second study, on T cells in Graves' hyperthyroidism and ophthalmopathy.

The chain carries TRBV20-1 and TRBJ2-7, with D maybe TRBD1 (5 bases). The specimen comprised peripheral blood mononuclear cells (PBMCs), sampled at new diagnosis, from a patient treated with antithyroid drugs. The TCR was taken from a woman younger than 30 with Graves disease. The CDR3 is CSARVLGAMSYEQYF. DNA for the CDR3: TGCAGTGCTAGAGTACTTGGGGCAATGTCCTACGAGCAGTACTTC.